Below, 12 T cell receptor beta chains from the same sample are listed, as sequenced in a study of cytomegalovirus exposure and HLA in healthy donors. PCR involved 60 Vbeta and 13 Jbeta primers. The data were produced by immunoSEQ multiplex PCR, yet TCRdb's version contains in-frame clones alone and is incomplete. The repertoire consists of 120,000 to 150,000 clones, with 65% to 80% occurring once and the leading ten covering 1.5% to 2%. The specimen sequenced was PBMCs. These receptors all come from a woman under 40 in good health and CMV-seronegative.

The chain is built from TRBV6-5 and TRBJ1-3; no clear D. The length of the CDR3 is 14 residues. Germline V gene data show CDR1 as MNHEY and CDR2 as SVGAGI. Trimming removed 6 bases at V and 8 bases at J, with 17 bases between. In nucleotides, the CDR3 is TGTGCCAGCAGCCCTGGGAGAAGGCCGCACACCATATATTTT. Translation: CASSPGRRPHTIYF.

The chain is built from TRBV30 and TRBJ1-1; D remains ambiguous. In germline, CDR1 is GTSNPN, CDR2 SVGIG (reference sequence). The CDR3 is 14 residues long. The ends were cut back, 1 base at V and 4 bases at J, with 13 bases in the middle. The CDR3 DNA reads as TGTGCCTGGAGTGACGGGGTTTCGGCCACTGAAGCTTTCTTT. Translated: CAWSDGVSATEAFF.

The V call is TRBV29-1, the J call TRBJ2-5; possibly TRBD1 for D (6 bases). CDR1 is SQVTM, CDR2 ANQGSEA, per germline. The CDR3 loop spans 15 amino acids. V lost 6 bases to trimming and J lost 1 base, with 18 bases between them. The CDR3 loop reads CSVVYTGRVQETQYF. As DNA, the CDR3 is TGCAGCGTGGTATACACAGGGCGGGTCCAAGAGACCCAGTACTTC.

The V gene is TRBV19, the J gene TRBJ1-1, with D uncertain. This CDR3 region has 12 residues. CDR1 and CDR2 from the germline V gene are LNHDA and SQIVND (reference sequence). V was trimmed by 6 bases and J by 1 base, leaving 6 bases between them. The CDR3 protein is CASSLGNTEAFF. CDR3 DNA sequence: TGTGCCAGTAGCCTAGGGAACACTGAAGCTTTCTTT.

About this clone itself: Additional DNA sequences in this sample encode the identical CDR3. V is TRBV2 and J is TRBJ2-7; the D gene is possibly TRBD1 (5 bases). Per germline, CDR1 SNHLY and CDR2 FYNNEI. This CDR3 comprises 13 residues. V lost 6 bases and J lost 2, with 11 bases in between. The CDR3 region has the DNA TGTGCCAGCAGGGGGCAGACACCCTACGAGCAGTACGTC. This encodes CASRGQTPYEQYV.

J is TRBJ1-1 and V is TRBV20-1; D not resolved. The CDR3 has 11 residues. CDR1 is DFQATT, CDR2 SNEGSKA, per germline (reference sequence). Trimming removed 6 bases at V and 4 bases at J, with 9 bases between. For the CDR3, the DNA is TGCAGTGCCCCAGGTGCCACTGAAGCTTTCTTT. Amino acid sequence: CSAPGATEAFF.

The rearrangement links TRBV28 to TRBJ1-6; 8 nucleotides agree with TRBD1. The CDR3 contains 14 residues. Per germline, CDR1 MDHEN and CDR2 SYDVKM. V lost 7 bases to trimming and J lost 9 bases; unmatched junction nucleotides: 8. The CDR3 loop reads CASTRDRTASPLHF. The CDR3 coding sequence is TGTGCCAGCACCAGGGACAGGACAGCTTCACCCCTCCACTTT.

The CDR3 nucleotides are TGTGCCAGCAGCCAAGACCCGGGTTCAGGGAATTCACCCCTCCACTTT. It codes for CASSQDPGSGNSPLHF. This chain uses TRBV5-4 with TRBJ1-6; D is perhaps TRBD1 (5 bases). The CDR3 covers 16 residues. V was shortened by 4 bases and J by 7 bases, with 18 bases between the two germline ends. Germline-derived CDR1 and CDR2 are SGHNT and YYREEE (reference sequence).

The count of this clone is one. V usage is TRBV10-2 and J usage is TRBJ2-7, with 9 nucleotides matching TRBD2. CDR1 is WSHSY and CDR2 is SAAADI in the germline V gene. The CDR3 runs 13 residues. The V and J ends lost 6 bases and 6 bases, in that order; junction bases with no gene match: 6. CDR3 nucleotide sequence: TGCGCCAGCAGGTTTGCGGGAGGGGTCGAGCAGTACTTC. Translating gives CASRFAGGVEQYF.

The count of this clone is one. The chain uses TRBV19 and TRBJ2-5, with D unclear. Germline CDR1 reads LNHDA; CDR2 reads SQIVND (reference sequence). This CDR3 spans 14 amino acids. V was pared by 3 bases and J by 5 bases, with 13 bases between. The CDR3 DNA reads TGTGCCAGTAGTATTGGGCGCCGCCGGGAGACCCAGTACTTC. As protein: CASSIGRRRETQYF.

This chain connects TRBV7-2 to TRBJ1-5, with D tentatively TRBD1 (5 bases). This CDR3 contains 13 residues. Per germline, CDR1 SGHTA and CDR2 FQGNSA. V dropped 5 bases and J dropped 6 bases, with 11 bases sitting between them. The CDR3 protein is CASSGRVSQPQHF. DNA of the CDR3: TGTGCCAGCAGCGGCAGGGTTTCTCAGCCCCAGCATTTT.

J is TRBJ2-2 and V is TRBV11-3, with D tentatively TRBD2 (6 bases). Trimming pared 5 bases from V and 6 bases from J, leaving 13 bases between. Per the germline V gene, CDR1 is SGHNT and CDR2 is YENEEA. CDR3 length: 14 residues. The CDR3 loop is CASSRSEGPGELFF. DNA for the CDR3: TGTGCCAGCAGCCGGTCGGAGGGACCCGGGGAGCTGTTTTTT.